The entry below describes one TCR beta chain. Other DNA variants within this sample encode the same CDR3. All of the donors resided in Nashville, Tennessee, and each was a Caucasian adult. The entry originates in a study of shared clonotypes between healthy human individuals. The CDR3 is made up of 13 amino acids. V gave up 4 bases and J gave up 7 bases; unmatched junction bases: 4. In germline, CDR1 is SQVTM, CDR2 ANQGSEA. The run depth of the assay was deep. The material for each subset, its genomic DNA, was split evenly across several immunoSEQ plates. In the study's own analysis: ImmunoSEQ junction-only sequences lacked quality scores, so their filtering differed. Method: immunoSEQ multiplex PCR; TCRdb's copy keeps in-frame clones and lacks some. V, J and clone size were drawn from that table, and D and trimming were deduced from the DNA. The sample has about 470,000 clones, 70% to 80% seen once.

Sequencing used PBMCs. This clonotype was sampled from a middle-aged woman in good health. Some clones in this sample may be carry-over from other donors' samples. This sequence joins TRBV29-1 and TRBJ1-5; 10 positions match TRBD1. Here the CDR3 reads CSVGQGAGQPQHF. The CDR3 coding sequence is TGCAGCGTTGGACAGGGGGCCGGGCAGCCCCAGCATTTT. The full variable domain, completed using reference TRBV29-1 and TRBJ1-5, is SAVISQKPSRDICQRGTSLTIQCQVDSQVTMMFWYRQQPGQSLTLIATANQGSEATYESGFVIDKFPISRPNLTFSTLTVSNMSPEDSSIYLCSVGQGAGQPQHFGDGTRLSIL.